The rows below give T cell receptor beta chains drawn from one sample of a study of blood T cell repertoires in COVID-19. Clones were sequenced by immunoSEQ multiplex PCR, and TCRdb holds only the in-frame ones, with some missing. The sample holds some 140,000 clones; approximately 83% are singletons and the top ten take around 16%. Sequenced input: peripheral blood. Receptor source: a woman aged 45-65 years who had recovered from COVID-19. CDR3s include the opening cysteine and the closing phenylalanine or tryptophan. The D gene is left open where the match is weak.

V: TRBV6-2/TRBV6-3
J: TRBJ2-7
D: TRBD1
DNA: TGTGCCAGCAGTTACTCCACTCGCTCTTCCGGGACAGCCTACGAGCAGTACTTC
CDR3: CASSYSTRSSGTAYEQYF

V: TRBV27
J: TRBJ2-1
D: NA
DNA: TGTGCCAGCAGTTTGGTGGGCCGGTCTGAGCAGTTCTTC
CDR3: CASSLVGRSEQFF

V: TRBV5-1
J: TRBJ2-1
D: TRBD2
DNA: TGCGCCAGCAGCATACTAGCGGGATCTTACAATGAGCAGTTCTTC
CDR3: CASSILAGSYNEQFF

V: TRBV2
J: TRBJ1-2
D: NA
DNA: TGTGCCAGCAGGTTTATCTATGGCTACACCTTC
CDR3: CASRFIYGYTF

V: TRBV18
J: TRBJ1-4
D: TRBD1
DNA: TGTGCCAGCTCACTGACAGGGAAGGGTCAGGATGAAAAACTGTTTTTT
CDR3: CASSLTGKGQDEKLFF

V: TRBV3-1/TRBV3-2
J: TRBJ1-6
D: TRBD1
DNA: TGTGCCAGCAGCCAACTCCGGGACAGAGATAATTCACCCCTCCACTTT
CDR3: CASSQLRDRDNSPLHF

V: TRBV3-1/TRBV3-2
J: TRBJ2-1
D: NA
DNA: TGTGCCAGCAGCCAAGGGCCCGCGGCCCTGCGTGAGCAGTTCTTC
CDR3: CASSQGPAALREQFF

V: TRBV5-1
J: TRBJ2-7
D: TRBD1
DNA: TGCGCCAGCAGCCGCCAGTCGCAGGGGGTCTCCTACGAGCAGTACTTC
CDR3: CASSRQSQGVSYEQYF

V: TRBV6-5
J: TRBJ1-6
D: NA
DNA: TGTGCCACCTGGACATTAGATTCACCCCTCCACTTT
CDR3: CATWTLDSPLHF

V: TRBV2
J: TRBJ2-1
D: NA
DNA: TGTGCCAGCAGTGGACGTTACGGCGGTGCCTACAATGAGCAGTTCTTC
CDR3: CASSGRYGGAYNEQFF

V: TRBV7-9
J: TRBJ1-3
D: NA
DNA: TGTGCCAGCAGCCGTTCCTATACAGGTCTAGGAAACACCATATATTTT
CDR3: CASSRSYTGLGNTIYF

V: TRBV5-4
J: TRBJ2-7
D: TRBD1
DNA: TGTGCCAGCAGCCCTACGGGGACAGGGATCTACGAGCAGTACTTC
CDR3: CASSPTGTGIYEQYF

V: TRBV12-3/TRBV12-4
J: TRBJ1-4
D: NA
DNA: TGTGCCAGCAGTTTACAGGGATGGGAAAAACTGTTTTTT
CDR3: CASSLQGWEKLFF

V: TRBV21-1
J: TRBJ1-3
D: NA
DNA: TGTGCCAGCAGCTTCCGCCGGACAGGGGACCCTGGAAACACCATATATTTT
CDR3: CASSFRRTGDPGNTIYF

V: TRBV18
J: TRBJ2-1
D: TRBD2
DNA: TGTGCCAGCTCACCGGGACTAGCGGTTGCGCAGTTCTTC
CDR3: CASSPGLAVAQFF

V: TRBV3-1/TRBV3-2
J: TRBJ1-6
D: NA
DNA: TGTGCCAGCAGCCAAGAGGCAGGGCCCTCCTATAATTCACCCCTCCACTTT
CDR3: CASSQEAGPSYNSPLHF